The 32 T cell receptor beta chains presented below share a single source sample, sequenced in a study of cytomegalovirus exposure and HLA in healthy donors (dated by TCRdb to about 2017). Library generation was performed with the immunoSEQ multiplex PCR assay. The multiplex PCR relied on a mix of 60 forward primers for TCR Vbeta segments and 13 reverse primers for TCR Jbeta segments. This is the immuneACCESS table as TCRdb keeps it, with only in-frame sequences that have V and J called. A part of the clones is gone; compared with another copy, unresolved V genes explain less than half, and the rest is unexplained. The sample yields approximately 160,000 clones; roughly 80% were counted once. The ten largest clones represent roughly 9.7% of the sample. The sample comprised PBMCs. The receptors shown here come from a young man in good health and CMV-seropositive.

The chain recombines TRBV28 with TRBJ2-5; no firm D call. Germline CDR1 reads MDHEN; CDR2 reads SYDVKM. V was clipped by 8 bases and J by 0 bases, with 16 bases between them. CDR3 length: 15 amino acids. For the CDR3, the DNA is TGTGCCAGCCGTGACCAAGTACAGTACCAAGAGACCCAGTACTTC. Translating it yields CASRDQVQYQETQYF.

The CDR3 is CASSQSPSGNYIQYF. The CDR3 coding sequence is TGTGCCAGCAGCCAGTCACCTAGCGGGAATTACATTCAGTACTTC. V is TRBV7-2 and J is TRBJ2-4; 9 nucleotides line up with TRBD2. The CDR3 contains 15 residues. Germline trimming cut 5 bases from V and 8 bases from J; bases unmatched to any gene: 10. In germline, CDR1 is SGHTA, CDR2 FQGNSA.

DNA of the CDR3: TGTGCCAGTAGTGCATTTTCGAGGAATGAGCAGTTCTTC. This codes for CASSAFSRNEQFF. The chain combines TRBV19 with TRBJ2-1; D not certain. This CDR3 is built from 13 residues. CDR1 is LNHDA, CDR2 SQIVND, per germline (reference sequence). Trimming left V 5 bases short and J 7 bases short, with 12 bases between.

Turning to this clone: This sample includes further DNA sequences coding for the same CDR3. This chain links TRBV7-9 with TRBJ2-5; 7 bases are shared with TRBD2. The V and J ends lost 0 bases and 8 bases, in that order; junction bases with no gene match: 9. The CDR3 has 15 amino acids. Germline-derived CDR1 and CDR2 are SEHNR and FQNEAQ (reference sequence). CDR3 nucleotide sequence: TGTGCCAGCAGCTTAGCGTATAGTGGGAGGGAAACCCAGTACTTC. Translation: CASSLAYSGRETQYF.

This sequence joins TRBV9 and TRBJ2-3, with D tentatively TRBD2 (6 bases). The length of the CDR3 is 12 residues. Germline CDR1 SGDLS, CDR2 YYNGEE. V was clipped by 4 bases and J by 12 bases, with 15 bases between them. This CDR3 reads CASSSGTPVQYF. The CDR3 DNA is TGTGCCAGCAGCTCGGGGACTCCCGTACAGTATTTT.

This clone occurred once. This rearrangement joins TRBV6-1 to TRBJ2-7, with D maybe TRBD2 (7 bases). This CDR3 region has 15 residues. CDR1 and CDR2 from the germline V gene are MNHNS and SASEGT. Deletions cut 6 bases from V and 0 bases from J, with 15 bases between. CDR3 sequence (DNA): TGTGCCAGCAGGGGGGGGCAGGTAGGCTCCTACGAGCAGTACTTC. Amino acids: CASRGGQVGSYEQYF.

The chain recombines TRBV9 with TRBJ2-7; D is possibly TRBD2 (5 bases). This CDR3 region has 14 residues. CDR1 SGDLS and CDR2 YYNGEE come from the germline V gene. V was clipped by 4 bases and J by 1 base, with 12 bases between them. CDR3 coding DNA: TGTGCCAGCAGCACCATAGAGGGTTCCTACGAGCAGTACTTC. Its translation is CASSTIEGSYEQYF.

V and J are TRBV30 and TRBJ2-2; maybe TRBD1 (6 bases). The CDR3 extends over 14 amino acids. In germline, CDR1 is GTSNPN, CDR2 SVGIG (reference sequence). V lost 3 bases to trimming and J lost 5 bases, with 13 bases between them. For the CDR3, the DNA is TGTGCCTGGAGCGCCTGGACAGCAACCGGGGAGCTGTTTTTT. Translating it yields CAWSAWTATGELFF.

The chain employs TRBV7-2 and TRBJ2-5; the match to TRBD2 covers 13 bases. With V trimmed by 6 bases and J by 6 bases, 10 bases remained unmatched. The CDR3 has 16 amino acids. Germline V gene data show CDR1 as SGHTA and CDR2 as FQGNSA. The CDR3 region has the DNA TGTGCCAGCAGGAGACCCGGGACTAGCGGGACTCAGACCCAGTACTTC. It encodes CASRRPGTSGTQTQYF.

The chain has TRBV7-9 and TRBJ1-2, with TRBD1 as a possible D gene (5 bases). The germline V gene encodes CDR1 SEHNR and CDR2 FQNEAQ (reference sequence). The V and J ends lost 2 bases and 8 bases respectively, with 6 bases between them. The CDR3 is 11 residues long. The DNA of the CDR3 is TGTGCCAGCAGCTTACAGGGCGGCTACACCTTC. Its translation: CASSLQGGYTF.

The chain links TRBV27 to TRBJ2-4; 8 bases align to TRBD2. This CDR3 has 17 residues. From germline, CDR1 is MNHEY and CDR2 SMNVEV (reference sequence). Trimming took 1 base from V and 4 from J; bases not matched to a gene: 9. The CDR3 DNA reads TGTGCCAGCAGTTTATACGGGGGGGACCGAGAAAAAAACATTCAGTACTTC. Translated, it gives CASSLYGGDREKNIQYF.

This clone has just a few counts. Mismatch with germline at one junction end may stem from a read error. J is TRBJ1-2 and V is TRBV5-1, with D perhaps matching TRBD1 (6 bases). CDR1 and CDR2 (germline): SGHRS, YFSETQ. This CDR3 has 14 amino acids. The CDR3 DNA is TGCGCCAGCAGACAAGGTCCGGACAGTCCTTTTTCCTACTTC. It codes for CASRQGPDSPFSYF.

As for this clone: The sample contains more than one DNA sequence encoding this CDR3. The chain is built from TRBV2 and TRBJ1-5; TRBD1 agrees at 10 bases. The germline gives CDR1 SNHLY, CDR2 FYNNEI. The CDR3 has 14 residues. V trimming: 6 bases; J trimming: 2 bases; junction bases outside the gene matches: 1. CDR3 bases: TGTGCCAGCAGGGGGACAGGGGGCAATCAGCCCCAGCATTTT. Translating gives CASRGTGGNQPQHF.

The chain joins TRBV5-4 to TRBJ2-7, with 9 bases identical to TRBD2. Unmatched junction bases numbered 6, after V lost 3 bases and J lost 2 bases. Germline V gene data show CDR1 as SGHNT and CDR2 as YYREEE (reference sequence). This CDR3 has 15 amino acids. CDR3 nucleotides: TGTGCCAGCAGCTCCGGGACTAGCCTCACCTACGAGCAGTACTTC. Protein sequence: CASSSGTSLTYEQYF.

The chain combines TRBV5-1 with TRBJ1-4; a possible D gene is TRBD1 (5 bases). Trimming pared 4 bases from V and 7 bases from J, leaving 20 bases between. The CDR3 has 16 residues. Germline CDR1 SGHRS, CDR2 YFSETQ. CDR3 region: CASSPAVSGGLEKLFF. Written as DNA, the CDR3 is TGCGCCAGCAGCCCGGCCGTCTCGGGGGGACTTGAAAAACTGTTTTTT.

This clone was detected only a few times. V gene TRBV6-6 combines with J gene TRBJ2-1, with D tentatively TRBD1 (6 bases). CDR3 size: 14 residues. Trimming cost V 5 bases and J 0 bases, with 8 bases left between them. Germline V CDR1 and CDR2: MNHNY, SVGAGI (reference sequence). The CDR3 reads CASSTGISYNEQFF. The DNA for the CDR3 is TGTGCCAGCAGTACAGGGATCTCCTACAATGAGCAGTTCTTC.

V and J are TRBV5-5 and TRBJ2-7, with TRBD1 matching over 11 bases. CDR1 and CDR2 from the germline V gene are SGHKS and YYEKEE (reference sequence). The CDR3 is 16 amino acids. V lost 0 bases to trimming and J lost 5 bases; unmatched junction nucleotides: 7. The CDR3, as DNA: TGTGCCAGCAGCTTGGCCCAGGACAGGGGGCGGGACGAGCAGTACTTC. Its protein is CASSLAQDRGRDEQYF.

This clone was counted between two and nine times. V and J are TRBV19 and TRBJ1-4, with 9 bases aligning to TRBD1. There are 15 residues in the CDR3. Germline V gene lookup returns CDR1 LNHDA and CDR2 SQIVND (reference sequence). The V and J ends lost 3 bases and 7 bases, in that order; junction bases with no gene match: 6. The CDR3 protein is CASSISGTGIEKLFF. The CDR3 DNA follows: TGTGCCAGTAGTATTTCGGGGACAGGGATTGAAAAACTGTTTTTT.

V usage is TRBV19 and J usage is TRBJ2-7; tentative D call: TRBD2 (6 bases). This CDR3 has 13 residues. V lost 5 bases, J lost 5 bases, and 13 bases lay in between. Germline CDR1 LNHDA, CDR2 SQIVND (reference sequence). CDR3: CASSAVLADEQYF. CDR3 coding DNA: TGTGCCAGTAGTGCCGTACTAGCTGACGAGCAGTACTTC.

V gene TRBV6-1 combines with J gene TRBJ2-6; D call uncertain. The CDR3 consists of 14 residues. Germline loops: CDR1 MNHNS, CDR2 SASEGT. Trimming cost V 4 bases and J 2 bases, with 6 bases left between them. The CDR3 DNA reads TGTGCCAGCAGTGCCGGTACTGGGGCCAACGTCCTGACTTTC. Protein sequence: CASSAGTGANVLTF.

V usage is TRBV6-1 and J usage is TRBJ2-5; unclear D gene. Germline V gives CDR1 MNHNS, CDR2 SASEGT. V lost 5 bases and J lost 0, with 10 bases in between. This CDR3 has 14 amino acids. The CDR3 nucleotides are TGTGCCAGCAGTCCTTTTGGCCACCAAGAGACCCAGTACTTC. Protein sequence: CASSPFGHQETQYF.

Points on this clone: Its ends do not fully match the called genes, so a read error is possible. Here the CDR3 reads CASSPGGITDTQYF. The CDR3 DNA reads TGTGCTAGCAGTCCCGGAGGCATCACAGATACGCAGTATTTT. The chain combines TRBV7-7 with TRBJ2-3, with a weak D call TRBD2 (5 bases). This CDR3 is 14 amino acids long. Germline loops: CDR1 SSHAT, CDR2 FNYEAQ (reference sequence).

This clone has ten or more counts. The chain links TRBV10-2 to TRBJ1-1; 9 bases are a match to TRBD1. The CDR3 covers 14 residues. V gave up 6 bases and J gave up 5 bases; unmatched junction bases: 7. Germline V gene data show CDR1 as WSHSY and CDR2 as SAAADI. The CDR3 nucleotides are TGCGCCAGCAGGAAGGACAGGGGAGGGACTGAAGCTTTCTTT. Protein: CASRKDRGGTEAFF.

This chain links TRBV2 with TRBJ2-7; TRBD1 is a possible D gene (5 bases). The CDR3 sequence is 12 residues long. Per the germline V gene, CDR1 is SNHLY and CDR2 is FYNNEI. Between the trimmed V and J ends, which lost 8 bases and 1 base, there was a span of 9 bases. In DNA, the CDR3 is TGTGCCAGCGATCAGGGATCCTACGAGCAGTACTTC. Its protein is CASDQGSYEQYF. The whole variable domain, filled in from reference TRBV2 and TRBJ2-7, reads EPEVTQTPSHQVTQMGQEVILRCVPISNHLYFYWYRQILGQKVEFLVSFYNNEISEKSEIFDDQFSVERPDGSNFTLKIRSTKLEDSAMYFCASDQGSYEQYFGPGTRLTVT.

The V and J genes are TRBV4-3 and TRBJ2-1; 10 bases match TRBD2. V shed 0 bases, J shed 4 bases, and the junction held 9 bases outside the gene matches. Germline V gene sequence: CDR1 LGHNA, CDR2 YSLEER. The CDR3 is made up of 18 amino acids. The CDR3 sequence is CASSQDTPSGSRYNEQFF. CDR3 sequence (DNA): TGCGCCAGCAGCCAAGATACTCCTAGCGGGAGTCGTTACAATGAGCAGTTCTTC.

The rearrangement joins TRBV10-1 to TRBJ1-1; D is uncertain. Germline CDR1 WNHNN, CDR2 SYGVQD (reference sequence). The CDR3 covers 13 residues. V dropped 7 bases and J dropped 5 bases, with 14 bases sitting between them. The CDR3 bases are TGCGCCAGCACTGAAGACTTGAGGACTGAAGCTTTCTTT. Its protein product is CASTEDLRTEAFF.

CDR3 amino acids: CASSSDRGSEQYF. The CDR3 DNA follows: TGTGCCAGCAGCTCGGACAGAGGGAGCGAGCAGTACTTC. V gene TRBV6-6 combines with J gene TRBJ2-7, with D tentatively TRBD1 (6 bases). With 6 bases removed from V and 6 bases from J, the gap between germline ends came to 15 bases. The germline V gene encodes CDR1 MNHNY and CDR2 SVGAGI (reference sequence). The CDR3 loop spans 13 amino acids.

This chain links TRBV2 with TRBJ2-2; D might be TRBD2 (5 bases). Germline V gene lookup returns CDR1 SNHLY and CDR2 FYNNEI. The CDR3 sequence is 16 residues long. Deletions cut 1 base from V and 4 bases from J, with 13 bases between. The CDR3: CASSEGGLASTGELFF. The DNA of the CDR3 is TGTGCCAGCAGTGAAGGAGGACTCGCTAGCACCGGGGAGCTGTTTTTT.

This chain connects TRBV7-9 to TRBJ2-6, with a possible D match to TRBD1 (5 bases). This CDR3 has 18 residues. Trimming removed 5 bases at V and 0 bases at J, with 17 bases between. Germline CDR1 and CDR2: SEHNR and FQNEAQ (reference sequence). The CDR3 DNA reads as TGTGCCAGCAGCACCAGGGAAATCCGTAACTCTGGGGCCAACGTCCTGACTTTC. It codes for CASSTREIRNSGANVLTF.

This clone was found a few times. The genes are TRBV5-1 and TRBJ1-2; unclear D gene. Germline V gene data show CDR1 as SGHRS and CDR2 as YFSETQ. This CDR3 has 14 residues. V lost 0 bases to trimming and J lost 4 bases, with 10 bases between them. The CDR3 here is CASSLGSGVYGYTF. The DNA of the CDR3 is TGCGCCAGCAGCTTGGGTAGCGGGGTCTATGGCTACACCTTC.

This clone came up once. The chain has TRBV5-8 and TRBJ2-1; no reliable D call. V gave up 4 bases and J gave up 1 base, with 9 bases separating them. Germline V gene data show CDR1 as SGHTS and CDR2 as YDEGEE. The CDR3 is made up of 14 amino acids. The chain's CDR3 is CASSLPGSYNEQFF. The CDR3 nucleotides read TGTGCCAGCAGCCTCCCCGGGTCCTACAATGAGCAGTTCTTC.

The rearrangement links TRBV11-2 to TRBJ2-2; possibly TRBD2 for D (5 bases). The CDR3 has 16 amino acids. V was trimmed by 1 base and J by 1 base, leaving 10 bases between them. Germline CDR1 is SGHAT and CDR2 is FQNNGV. The CDR3 sequence is CASSLVTKKNTGELFF. In DNA, the CDR3 is TGTGCCAGCAGCTTAGTGACTAAGAAGAACACCGGGGAGCTGTTTTTT.